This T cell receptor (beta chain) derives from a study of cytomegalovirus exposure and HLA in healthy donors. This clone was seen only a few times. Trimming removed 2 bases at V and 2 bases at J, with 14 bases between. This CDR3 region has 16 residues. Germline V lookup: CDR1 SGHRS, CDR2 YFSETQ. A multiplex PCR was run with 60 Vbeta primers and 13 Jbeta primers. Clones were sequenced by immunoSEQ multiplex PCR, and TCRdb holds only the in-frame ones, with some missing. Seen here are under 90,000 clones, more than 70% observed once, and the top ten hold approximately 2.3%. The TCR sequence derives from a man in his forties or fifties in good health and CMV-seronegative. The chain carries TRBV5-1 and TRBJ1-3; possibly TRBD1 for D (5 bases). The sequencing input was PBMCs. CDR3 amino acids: CASSLRLGPTGNTIYF. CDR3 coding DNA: TGCGCCAGCAGCTTAAGATTGGGGCCGACTGGAAACACCATATATTTT.